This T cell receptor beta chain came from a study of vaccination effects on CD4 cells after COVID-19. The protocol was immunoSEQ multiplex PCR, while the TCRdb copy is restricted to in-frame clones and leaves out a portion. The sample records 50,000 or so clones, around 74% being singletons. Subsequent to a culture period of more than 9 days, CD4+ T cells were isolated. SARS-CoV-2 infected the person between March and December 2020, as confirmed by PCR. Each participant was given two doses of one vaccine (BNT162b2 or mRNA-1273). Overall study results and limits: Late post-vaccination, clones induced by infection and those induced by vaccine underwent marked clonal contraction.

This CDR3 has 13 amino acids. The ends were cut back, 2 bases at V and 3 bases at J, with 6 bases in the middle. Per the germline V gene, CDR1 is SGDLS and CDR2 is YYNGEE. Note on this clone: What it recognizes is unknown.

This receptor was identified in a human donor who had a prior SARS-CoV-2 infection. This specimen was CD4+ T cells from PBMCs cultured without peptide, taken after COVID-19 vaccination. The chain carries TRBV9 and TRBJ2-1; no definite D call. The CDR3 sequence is CASSVGYYNEQFF. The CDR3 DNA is TGTGCCAGCAGCGTCGGATACTACAATGAGCAGTTCTTC.